This T cell receptor beta chain was captured by sequencing in a study of cytomegalovirus exposure and HLA in healthy donors. Whole-study results and caveats: Associated with HLA alleles at 0.05 false discovery rate in a later analysis were 17,000 or so TCR beta sequences.

The V segment lost 2 bases and the J segment 4 bases; nucleotides outside the gene matches: 7. The CDR3 runs to 15 residues. Germline V CDR1 and CDR2: MNHNY, SVGAGI (reference sequence). The study ran its PCR with 60 Vbeta and 13 Jbeta primers. Here immunoSEQ multiplex PCR was the method, and the copy in TCRdb shows in-frame clones only, minus some. The profile shows about 190,000 clones, roughly 82% of them singletons. To note about this clone: Its antigen is still unknown.

The specimen sequenced was PBMCs. The TCR sequence derives from a woman aged 50 to 60 in good health and CMV-seropositive. The chain carries TRBV6-6 and TRBJ2-5, with 7 bases aligning to TRBD1. Here the CDR3 DNA reads TGTGCCAGCAGTTACCACGACAGGGTAGGAGAGACCCAGTACTTC. Translation: CASSYHDRVGETQYF.